A single sample is the source of the 28 T cell receptor beta chains below, sequenced in a study of PD-1 blockade in classical Hodgkin lymphoma. Profiled with immunoSEQ multiplex PCR; TCRdb holds only in-frame clones, not every one. This table has 50,000 or so clones, around 90% appearing once. Relapse after autologous stem cell transplantation occurred in every patient, and brentuximab vedotin exposure varied. The sample in question was peripheral blood mononuclear cells (PBMCs), obtained before the second cycle of nivolumab. Receptors originate from a human donor with classical Hodgkin lymphoma.

V gene TRBV28 combines with J gene TRBJ2-1, with D tentatively TRBD1 (6 bases). V was shortened by 8 bases and J by 6 bases, with 14 bases between the two germline ends. The CDR3 runs to 13 residues. From germline, CDR1 is MDHEN and CDR2 SYDVKM. The CDR3 coding sequence is TGTGCCAGCCTGGGGGACACCAGCAATGAGCAGTTCTTC. This codes for CASLGDTSNEQFF. Supplemented by reference TRBV28 and TRBJ2-1, the full variable domain reads DVKVTQSSRYLVKRTGEKVFLECVQDMDHENMFWYRQDPGLGLRLIYFSYDVKMKEKGDIPEGYSVSREKKERFSLILESASTNQTSMYLCASLGDTSNEQFFGPGTRLTVL.

The rearrangement links TRBV5-6 to TRBJ1-5, with D tentatively TRBD1 (5 bases). This CDR3 has 16 residues. V was trimmed by 1 base and J by 3 bases, leaving 14 bases between them. Germline-derived CDR1 and CDR2 are SGHDT and YYEEEE. CDR3 DNA sequence: TGTGCCAGCAGCTTGATGGGGGGGGGTTTCAATCAGCCCCAGCATTTT. It translates to CASSLMGGGFNQPQHF.

CDR3 loop: CASSLWGMVTTEAFF. The CDR3, as DNA: TGTGCCAGCAGCTTATGGGGGATGGTGACCACTGAAGCTTTCTTT. The J gene is TRBJ1-1, the V gene TRBV7-3; TRBD1 is a possible D gene (5 bases). V was shortened by 2 bases and J by 4 bases, with 14 bases between the two germline ends. CDR1 is SGHTA, CDR2 FQGTGA, per germline. The CDR3 extends over 15 amino acids. Variable domain in full (rest from reference TRBV7-3 and TRBJ1-1): GAGVSQTPSNKVTEKGKYVELRCDPISGHTALYWYRQSLGQGPEFLIYFQGTGAADDSGLPNDRFFAVRPEGSVSTLKIQRTERGDSAVYLCASSLWGMVTTEAFFGQGTRLTVV.

This rearrangement joins TRBV27 to TRBJ1-1, with TRBD1 matching over 8 bases. This CDR3 has 13 amino acids. Germline loops: CDR1 MNHEY, CDR2 SMNVEV (reference sequence). Trimming at V came to 6 bases and at J to 4 bases, leaving 4 bases not matched to a gene. This CDR3 is CASRLTGATEAFF. The CDR3 DNA reads as TGTGCCAGCAGATTGACAGGGGCCACTGAAGCTTTCTTT.

The J gene is TRBJ2-3, the V gene TRBV7-2; TRBD1 agrees at 9 bases. The CDR3 has 17 residues. With 0 bases clipped from V and 1 base from J, the junction kept 5 bases outside the gene matches. CDR1 and CDR2 (germline): SGHTA, FQGNSA. DNA for the CDR3: TGTGCCAGCAGCTTAGCTGGGACAGGGCTGGGCACAGATACGCAGTATTTT. This sequence encodes CASSLAGTGLGTDTQYF.

The chain recombines TRBV21-1 with TRBJ2-1. TRBV21-1 is termed a pseudogene. This CDR3 contains 15 residues. The CDR3, as DNA: TGTGCCAGCAGCAAAGCCGGGACCCCTTACAATGAGCAGTTCTTC. Protein: CASSKAGTPYNEQFF.

V gene TRBV28 combines with J gene TRBJ1-1; weak D call: TRBD1 (5 bases). Per the germline V gene, CDR1 is MDHEN and CDR2 is SYDVKM. The V gene lost 8 bases and the J gene lost 4 bases, with 14 bases spanning the gap. The CDR3 runs 13 residues. The CDR3 DNA reads as TGTGCCAGCTCCAGGCCTGGGGGCACTGAAGCTTTCTTT. Its protein product is CASSRPGGTEAFF.

The chain recombines TRBV19 with TRBJ1-5; possible D gene TRBD1, 5 bases. CDR1 and CDR2 from the germline V gene are LNHDA and SQIVND (reference sequence). Deletions cut 4 bases from V and 4 bases from J, with 14 bases between. The CDR3 spans 15 residues. The DNA of the CDR3 is TGTGCCAGTAGTAAAGAGGGGCCTCGAAATCAGCCCCAGCATTTT. This gives the protein CASSKEGPRNQPQHF.

CDR3 sequence reads: CSVVGAGQPQHF. The CDR3, as DNA: TGCAGCGTTGTTGGGGCGGGGCAGCCCCAGCATTTT. V is TRBV29-1 and J is TRBJ1-5, with a weak D call TRBD1 (5 bases). Per germline, CDR1 SQVTM and CDR2 ANQGSEA. Trimming removed 4 bases at V and 7 bases at J, with 11 bases between. The CDR3 extends over 12 amino acids.

The chain carries TRBV28 and TRBJ1-5, with D possibly TRBD1 on 6 matching bases. V was clipped by 4 bases and J by 3 bases, with 16 bases between them. The CDR3 totals 16 residues. CDR1 is MDHEN and CDR2 is SYDVKM in the germline V gene. The CDR3 is CASSYNRVHPNQPQHF. For the CDR3, the DNA is TGTGCCAGCAGTTATAACAGGGTTCACCCCAATCAGCCCCAGCATTTT.

The chain couples TRBV15 to TRBJ2-3; D not resolved. The CDR3 loop spans 15 amino acids. V was trimmed by 0 bases and J by 1 base, leaving 8 bases between them. Germline CDR1 is LNHNV and CDR2 is YYDKDF (reference sequence). The CDR3 sequence is CATSRDKAGTDTQYF. CDR3 in DNA: TGTGCCACCAGCAGAGATAAGGCGGGCACAGATACGCAGTATTTT.

J is TRBJ1-3 and V is TRBV4-3; TRBD1 matches at 8 bases. The germline gives CDR1 LGHNA, CDR2 YSLEER. The CDR3 loop spans 15 amino acids. V was clipped by 0 bases and J by 4 bases; unmatched bases: 2. The CDR3 loop is CASSQDRTGGNTIYF. The CDR3 DNA is TGCGCCAGCAGCCAAGATCGGACAGGGGGAAACACCATATATTTT.

J is TRBJ1-2 and V is TRBV21-1; the tabulated D call, TRBD1, remains unverified against the DNA. TRBV21-1 is listed as a pseudogene. The CDR3 runs to 15 residues. CDR3 protein: CASSNARGQGNGYTF. CDR3 DNA sequence: TGTGCCAGCAGCAATGCCCGGGGACAGGGAAACGGCTACACCTTC.

The rearrangement links TRBV7-6 to TRBJ1-5, with D unclear. The germline V gene has CDR1 SGHVS and CDR2 FNYEAQ. Trimming shortened V by 1 base and J by 4 bases, and 8 bases separated the two germline ends. This CDR3 spans 14 amino acids. In DNA form, the CDR3 reads TGTGCCAGCAGCTTAGGTGGAGGGAATCAGCCCCAGCATTTT. This encodes CASSLGGGNQPQHF.

CDR3 coding DNA: TGCGCCAGCAGCCAAGAAGGTAGGACTAAAGAGACCCAGTACTTC. Its translation is CASSQEGRTKETQYF. The V gene is TRBV4-1, the J gene TRBJ2-5, with D perhaps TRBD2 (6 bases). Germline CDR1 reads MGHRA; CDR2 reads YSYEKL. Trimming removed 0 bases at V and 3 bases at J, with 11 bases between. The CDR3 extends over 15 amino acids.

V usage is TRBV30 and J usage is TRBJ2-3; TRBD2 is a possible D gene (6 bases). Between the trimmed V and J ends, which lost 2 bases and 6 bases, there was a span of 21 bases. Germline-derived CDR1 and CDR2 are GTSNPN and SVGIG (reference sequence). This CDR3 has 16 amino acids. CDR3 protein: CAWSRDWAIIQDTQYF. CDR3 bases: TGTGCCTGGAGTCGGGACTGGGCCATAATACAGGATACGCAGTATTTT.

The chain recombines TRBV28 with TRBJ1-5; 7 nucleotides agree with TRBD1. The CDR3 covers 15 residues. The germline gives CDR1 MDHEN, CDR2 SYDVKM. V lost 2 bases, J lost 2 bases, and 3 bases stayed unmatched. The CDR3 protein is CASSLLGGGNQPQHF. The CDR3 DNA reads TGTGCCAGCAGTTTACTAGGGGGCGGCAATCAGCCCCAGCATTTT.

The table lists this clone with a count of one. The V gene is TRBV5-1, the J gene TRBJ2-5, with D unclear. The CDR3 spans 11 residues. The germline CDR1 and CDR2 sequences are SGHRS and YFSETQ. Deletions cut 7 bases from V and 7 bases from J, with 11 bases between. The CDR3 bases are TGCGCCAGCTCCCTCTGGGGGACCCAGTACTTC. It translates to CASSLWGTQYF.

This rearrangement joins TRBV2 to TRBJ2-3; no firm D call. The V end was cut by 4 bases, the J end by 5 bases, with 16 bases between. This CDR3 is built from 15 residues. Germline CDR1 is SNHLY and CDR2 is FYNNEI. The CDR3, as DNA: TGTGCCAGCAGTGCCGGAAGAACCCCCGGAGATACGCAGTATTTT. Translating gives CASSAGRTPGDTQYF. The full variable domain, in which reference TRBV2 and TRBJ2-3 provide the parts outside the CDR3, is EPEVTQTPSHQVTQMGQEVILRCVPISNHLYFYWYRQILGQKVEFLVSFYNNEISEKSEIFDDQFSVERPDGSNFTLKIRSTKLEDSAMYFCASSAGRTPGDTQYFGPGTRLTVL.

This chain links TRBV28 with TRBJ1-5; TRBD1 aligns across 9 bases. Unmatched junction bases numbered 17, after V lost 2 bases and J lost 6 bases. Germline loops: CDR1 MDHEN, CDR2 SYDVKM. The CDR3 is 19 amino acids. The CDR3 nucleotides read TGTGCCAGCAGTTTACCTAAACAGGGGGCCACAGTTTTTCGTCAGCCCCAGCATTTT. It is translated as CASSLPKQGATVFRQPQHF. The full variable domain, rest sourced from reference TRBV28 and TRBJ1-5, is DVKVTQSSRYLVKRTGEKVFLECVQDMDHENMFWYRQDPGLGLRLIYFSYDVKMKEKGDIPEGYSVSREKKERFSLILESASTNQTSMYLCASSLPKQGATVFRQPQHFGDGTRLSIL.

V usage is TRBV4-1 and J usage is TRBJ1-5, with D possibly being TRBD1 (6 bases). The CDR3 sequence is 17 residues long. CDR1 is MGHRA and CDR2 is YSYEKL in the germline V gene. V dropped 4 bases and J dropped 3 bases, with 19 bases sitting between them. DNA for the CDR3: TGCGCCAGCAGCCCATGGGTAGGGAAGGGGGACAATCAGCCCCAGCATTTT. Amino acids: CASSPWVGKGDNQPQHF.

V gene TRBV19 combines with J gene TRBJ1-5; D may be TRBD1 (5 bases). The CDR3 sequence is 14 residues long. Germline V CDR1 and CDR2: LNHDA, SQIVND (reference sequence). Trimming shortened V by 4 bases and J by 0 bases, and 7 bases separated the two germline ends. In nucleotides, the CDR3 is TGTGCCAGTAGTAGGGACGTTAGCAATCAGCCCCAGCATTTT. It specifies CASSRDVSNQPQHF.

The CDR3 is CASSWGPNYGYTF. In nucleotides, the CDR3 is TGTGCCAGCAGCTGGGGACCTAACTATGGCTACACCTTC. J is TRBJ1-2 and V is TRBV28, with D perhaps matching TRBD1 (5 bases). Germline CDR1 MDHEN, CDR2 SYDVKM. There are 13 residues in the CDR3. Trimming took 6 bases from V and 0 from J, leaving 8 bases between them.

The chain has TRBV6-8 and TRBJ2-5, with 7 bases matching TRBD1. Trimming took 4 bases from V and 4 from J; bases not matched to a gene: 15. The germline V gene encodes CDR1 MNHGY and CDR2 SAAAGT. This CDR3 comprises 17 residues. The CDR3 DNA sequence: TGTGCCAGCAGTTCCGGAGACAGGGTACCAAAGGCAGAGACCCAGTACTTC. The encoded protein is CASSSGDRVPKAETQYF.

This chain connects TRBV19 to TRBJ2-5, with TRBD2 matching 10 bases. The CDR3 loop spans 15 amino acids. V shed 5 bases, J shed 4 bases, and the junction held 7 bases outside the gene matches. Germline V lookup: CDR1 LNHDA, CDR2 SQIVND (reference sequence). CDR3 protein: CASSLASGSGETQYF. CDR3 nucleotide sequence: TGTGCCAGTAGTTTGGCTAGCGGGAGTGGAGAGACCCAGTACTTC. The variable domain in full, with the rest retrieved from reference TRBV19 and TRBJ2-5, is DGGITQSPKYLFRKEGQNVTLSCEQNLNHDAMYWYRQDPGQGLRLIYYSQIVNDFQKGDIAEGYSVSREKKESFPLTVTSAQKNPTAFYLCASSLASGSGETQYFGPGTRLLVL.

Concerning this clone itself: Other DNA sequences in this sample translate to the same CDR3. The CDR3 sequence: CASSLEGGRASYEQYF. The CDR3 region has the DNA TGTGCCAGCAGCTTGGAAGGGGGGCGGGCCTCCTACGAGCAGTACTTC. The chain combines TRBV7-8 with TRBJ2-7, with D perhaps assigned TRBD1 or TRBD2 (6 bases each). Looked up from germline, CDR1 is SGHVS and CDR2 is FQNEAQ. Trimming shortened V by 3 bases and J by 0 bases, and 15 bases separated the two germline ends. This CDR3 comprises 16 residues.

The rearrangement links TRBV5-6 to TRBJ1-1; a possible D gene is TRBD1 (6 bases). Germline lookup yields CDR1 SGHDT and CDR2 YYEEEE. With 5 bases removed from V and 1 base from J, the gap between germline ends came to 12 bases. This CDR3 is built from 14 residues. CDR3 amino acids: CASRPARGNTEAFF. The CDR3 nucleotides are TGTGCCAGCAGGCCGGCCAGGGGGAACACTGAAGCTTTCTTT.

The J gene is TRBJ2-7, the V gene TRBV27; 7 nucleotides agree with TRBD1. The CDR3 is 13 residues long. Germline V gene sequence: CDR1 MNHEY, CDR2 SMNVEV (reference sequence). V dropped 3 bases and J dropped 5; count of bases not matched to a gene: 4. CDR3 sequence: CASSFRGFNEQYF. DNA of the CDR3: TGTGCCAGCAGTTTCAGGGGGTTCAACGAGCAGTACTTC.